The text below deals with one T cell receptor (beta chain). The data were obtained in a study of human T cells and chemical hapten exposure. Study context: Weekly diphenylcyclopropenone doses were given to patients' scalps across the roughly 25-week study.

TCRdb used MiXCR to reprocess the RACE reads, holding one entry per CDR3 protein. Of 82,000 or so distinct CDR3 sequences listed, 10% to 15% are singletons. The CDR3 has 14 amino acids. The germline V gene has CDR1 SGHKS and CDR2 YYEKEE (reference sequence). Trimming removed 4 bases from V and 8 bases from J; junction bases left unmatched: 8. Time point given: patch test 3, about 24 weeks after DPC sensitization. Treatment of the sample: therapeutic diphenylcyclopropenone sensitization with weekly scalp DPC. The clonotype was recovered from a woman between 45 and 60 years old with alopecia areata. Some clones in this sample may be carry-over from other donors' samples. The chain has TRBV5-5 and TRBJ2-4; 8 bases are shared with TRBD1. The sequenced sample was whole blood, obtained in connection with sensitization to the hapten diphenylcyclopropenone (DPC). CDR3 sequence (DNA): TGTGCCAGCAGCCGCCGGACAGGGACGGACATTCAGTACTTC. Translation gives CASSRRTGTDIQYF.